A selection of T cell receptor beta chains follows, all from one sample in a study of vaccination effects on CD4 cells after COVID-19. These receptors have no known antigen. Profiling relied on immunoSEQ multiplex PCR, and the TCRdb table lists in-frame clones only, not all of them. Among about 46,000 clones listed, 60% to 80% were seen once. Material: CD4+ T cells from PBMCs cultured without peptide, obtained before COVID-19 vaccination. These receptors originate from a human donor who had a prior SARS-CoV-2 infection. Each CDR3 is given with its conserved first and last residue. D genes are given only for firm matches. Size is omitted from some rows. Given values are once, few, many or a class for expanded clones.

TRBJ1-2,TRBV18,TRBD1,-,TGTGCCAGCTCACCGTCCCGGACAGGGGATTATGGCTACACCTTC,CASSPSRTGDYGYTF
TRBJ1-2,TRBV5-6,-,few,TGTGCCAGCAGCTCCCGGGGTTATGGCTACACCTTC,CASSSRGYGYTF
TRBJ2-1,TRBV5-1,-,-,TGCGCCAGCAGCTTGCGTCGGGTGAGCTACAATGAGCAGTTCTTC,CASSLRRVSYNEQFF
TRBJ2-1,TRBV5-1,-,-,TGCGCCAGCAGCTTGGACGGTAGCTCCTACAATGAGCAGTTCTTC,CASSLDGSSYNEQFF
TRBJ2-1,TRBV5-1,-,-,TGCGCCAGCAGCGATCTAGCCGGGGCCAAACACGGTGAGCAGTTCTTC,CASSDLAGAKHGEQFF
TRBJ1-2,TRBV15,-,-,TGTGCCACCAGCAGAGGGGGCAGAAACTATGGCTACACCTTC,CATSRGGRNYGYTF
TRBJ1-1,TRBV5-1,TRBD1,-,TGCGCCAGCAGCTTGGACAGGGGGAACACTGAAGCTTTCTTT,CASSLDRGNTEAFF
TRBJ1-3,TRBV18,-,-,TGTGCCAGCTCGCAATACCAGGGCTCTGGAAACACCATATATTTT,CASSQYQGSGNTIYF
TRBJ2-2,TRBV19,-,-,TGTGCCAGTAGTATAGGCACTAGCCCGAACACCGGGGAGCTGTTTTTT,CASSIGTSPNTGELFF
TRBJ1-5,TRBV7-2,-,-,TGTGCCAGCAGCTCCCCCGCGGGTGGCAATCAGCCCCAGCATTTT,CASSSPAGGNQPQHF
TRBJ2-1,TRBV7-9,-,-,TGTGCCAGCAGTGGGGCTTACAATGAGCAGTTCTTC,CASSGAYNEQFF
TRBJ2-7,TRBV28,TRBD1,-,TGTGCCAGCAGCCCTCCCGGGACAGGGCGATATGAGCAGTACTTC,CASSPPGTGRYEQYF
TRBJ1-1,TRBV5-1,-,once,TGCGCCAGCAGCTTGGATGGGGGGAACACTGAAGCTTTCTTT,CASSLDGGNTEAFF
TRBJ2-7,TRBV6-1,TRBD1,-,TGTGCCAGCAGTGACCCCCCGCGGGGACAGGGGTCCTACGAGCAGTACTTC,CASSDPPRGQGSYEQYF
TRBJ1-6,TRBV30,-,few,TGTGCCTGGAGTGTACCCCCAGTGGGTTCACCCCTCCACTTT,CAWSVPPVGSPLHF
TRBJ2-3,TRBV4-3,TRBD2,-,TGCGCCAGCAGCCAAGTCTTTGCGACTAGCGGGAGGCAAATCACAGATACGCAGTATTTT,CASSQVFATSGRQITDTQYF
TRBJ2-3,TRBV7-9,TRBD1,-,TGTGCCAGCAGCTCCCAACTGGGACAGGGACGGGGAGATACGCAGTATTTT,CASSSQLGQGRGDTQYF
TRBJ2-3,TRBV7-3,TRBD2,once,TGTGCCAGCAGCCCGGGACTAGCGAGTAGCACAGATACGCAGTATTTT,CASSPGLASSTDTQYF
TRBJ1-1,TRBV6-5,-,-,TGTGCCAGCTCGAGAAATCCAGGAACTATTGAAGCTTTCTTT,CASSRNPGTIEAFF
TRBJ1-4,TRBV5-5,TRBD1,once,TGTGCCAGCTCAGGGGGCGCGGGTGAAAAACTGTTTTTT,CASSGGAGEKLFF
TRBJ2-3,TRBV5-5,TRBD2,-,TGTGCCAGCAGCTTGCTCCGCGGGGGGGTCGGCACAGATACGCAGTATTTT,CASSLLRGGVGTDTQYF
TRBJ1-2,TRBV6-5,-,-,TGTGCCAGCAGTTACACATACAGGGACTCTGGCGGCTACACCTTC,CASSYTYRDSGGYTF
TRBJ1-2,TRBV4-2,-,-,TGTGCCAGCAGCCAAGATGGGGGCGGTCGCTATGGCTACACCTTC,CASSQDGGGRYGYTF
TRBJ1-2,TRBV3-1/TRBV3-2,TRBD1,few,TGTGCCAGCAGCCCGACAGGGGGCTACGATGGCTACACCTTC,CASSPTGGYDGYTF
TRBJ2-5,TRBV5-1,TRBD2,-,TGCGCCAGCAGGTTAGCCGGGACTAGCGGGACGGAGACCCAGTACTTC,CASRLAGTSGTETQYF
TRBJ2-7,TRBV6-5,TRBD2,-,TGTGCCAGCAGTTACTCGAATCTAGCGGACTACGAGCAGTACTTC,CASSYSNLADYEQYF
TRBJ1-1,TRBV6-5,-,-,TGTGCCAGCAGTTACTCGAGACGTACAAGGGGGACTGAAGCTTTCTTT,CASSYSRRTRGTEAFF
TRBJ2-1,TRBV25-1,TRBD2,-,TGTGCCAGCAGTGGATCTAGCGGGGGCTACAATGAGCAGTTCTTC,CASSGSSGGYNEQFF
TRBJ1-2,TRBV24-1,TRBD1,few,TGTGCCACCAGTGCCCCGGAAGGGGGCGTCTCTGGCTACACCTTC,CATSAPEGGVSGYTF
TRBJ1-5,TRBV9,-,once,TGTGCCAGCAGCGAAGCAGGTGAATATCAGCCCCAGCATTTT,CASSEAGEYQPQHF
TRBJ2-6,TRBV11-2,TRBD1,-,TGTGCCAGCAGAACGACAGGGGGTTCTTTTGGGGCCAACGTCCTGACTTTC,CASRTTGGSFGANVLTF
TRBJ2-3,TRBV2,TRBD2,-,TGTGCCAGCAGTGGAACTACGGGGGGAATCACAGATACGCAGTATTTT,CASSGTTGGITDTQYF
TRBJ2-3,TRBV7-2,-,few,TGTGCCAGCAGCTTTATTCCGGCGGTCAGCACAGATACGCAGTATTTT,CASSFIPAVSTDTQYF
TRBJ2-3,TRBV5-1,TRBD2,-,TGCGCCAGCAGCCGAACTAGCGGGAGGGCAGATACGCAGTATTTT,CASSRTSGRADTQYF
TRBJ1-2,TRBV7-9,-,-,TGTGCCAGCAGTCCCCCCCAGGGAGGCTACACCTTC,CASSPPQGGYTF
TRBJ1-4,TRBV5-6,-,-,TGTGCCAGCAGGCAGGGGTTCCGGGAAAAACTGTTTTTT,CASRQGFREKLFF
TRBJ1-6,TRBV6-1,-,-,TGTGCCAGCAGTGAAGCCTCGGTGCTCGGTAATTCACCCCTCCACTTT,CASSEASVLGNSPLHF
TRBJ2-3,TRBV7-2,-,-,TGTGCCAGCAGCTTAACAGATACGCAGTATTTT,CASSLTDTQYF
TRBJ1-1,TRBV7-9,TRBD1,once,TGTGCCAGCAGCTTAGCATCCGGGACAGGGGGATACGCTTTCTTT,CASSLASGTGGYAFF
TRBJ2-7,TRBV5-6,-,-,TGTGCCAGCAGGAGACAGGCCTACTCCTACGAGCAGTACTTC,CASRRQAYSYEQYF
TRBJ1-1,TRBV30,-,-,TGTGCCTGGTCGACAGTTTACACTGAAGCTTTCTTT,CAWSTVYTEAFF